Following are 22 T cell receptor beta chains from one sample sequenced in a study of CD8+ T cells in alopecia areata. RNA was extracted and reverse transcribed into cDNA as the sequencing template. The data were produced by immunoSEQ multiplex PCR, yet TCRdb's version contains in-frame clones alone and is incomplete. The table shows about 30,000 clones, with about three fifths occurring only once. Sequenced material: NKG2D-high CD8+ T cells sorted from blood. These receptors originate from a human donor with alopecia areata.

CDR3 in DNA: TGTGCCAGCAGTCTTGTTAGCGGGACTGTTGAGGAGCTGTTTTTT. Translated, it gives CASSLVSGTVEELFF. This chain joins TRBV6-6 and TRBJ2-2, with 8 bases aligning to TRBD2. Germline assignment: CDR1 MNHNY and CDR2 SVGAGI (reference sequence). J was trimmed by 10 bases and V by 5 bases; bases with no gene match: 12. The CDR3 is made up of 15 amino acids.

The chain couples TRBV18 to TRBJ2-7, with 14 bases fitting TRBD2. The CDR3 loop spans 18 amino acids. After removal of 6 bases from V and 3 bases from J, the junction contained 13 bases not matched to a gene. Germline lookup yields CDR1 KGHSH and CDR2 LQKENI. The CDR3 region has the DNA TGTGCCAGCTCCCCGAACGAGGGACTAGCGGGAGCGTTCTACGAGCAGTACTTC. It codes for CASSPNEGLAGAFYEQYF.

The chain links TRBV7-2 to TRBJ2-5; 8 bases match TRBD2. J lost 1 base, V lost 5 bases, and 9 bases had no gene match. Germline V gene data show CDR1 as SGHTA and CDR2 as FQGNSA. The CDR3 runs 16 residues. The CDR3 DNA reads TGTGCCAGCAGCCCGTTAGCGGGAACCCTCCAAGAGACCCAGTACTTC. This gives the protein CASSPLAGTLQETQYF.

The chain is built from TRBV11-2 and TRBJ2-1; TRBD1 matches 7 bases. The CDR3 length is 15 residues. Losses at the gene ends were 3 bases for V and 2 bases for J; bases not matched to a gene: 4. The V gene's germline CDR1 is SGHAT and CDR2 FQNNGV. The CDR3 sequence: CASSFHRGPYNEQFF. Here the CDR3 DNA reads TGTGCCAGCAGCTTTCACAGGGGTCCCTACAATGAGCAGTTCTTC.

The rearrangement links TRBV5-1 to TRBJ2-7; D not resolved. The germline CDR1 and CDR2 sequences are SGHRS and YFSETQ. V lost 1 base and J 5 bases, leaving 4 bases between the germline ends. The CDR3 has 11 amino acids. CDR3 nucleotides: TGCGCCAGCAGCTTGTACGACGAGCAGTACTTC. This encodes CASSLYDEQYF. Combining the CDR3 with reference TRBV5-1 and TRBJ2-7 gives the whole variable domain KAGVTQTPRYLIKTRGQQVTLSCSPISGHRSVSWYQQTPGQGLQFLFEYFSETQRNKGNFPGRFSGRQFSNSRSEMNVSTLELGDSALYLCASSLYDEQYFGPGTRLTVT.

V and J are TRBV27 and TRBJ1-1; D unclear. This CDR3 has 14 residues. Trimming pared 5 bases from V and 1 base from J, leaving 11 bases between. CDR1 is MNHEY, CDR2 SMNVEV, per germline (reference sequence). The CDR3 nucleotides are TGTGCCAGCAGTATCGGAGACCAGAACACTGAAGCTTTCTTT. Translated: CASSIGDQNTEAFF.

A few counts support this clone. The V and J genes are TRBV29-1 and TRBJ2-7, with TRBD1 as a possible D gene (6 bases). The V end was cut by 1 base, the J end by 6 bases, with 13 bases between. This CDR3 is built from 13 residues. Germline V gene lookup returns CDR1 SQVTM and CDR2 ANQGSEA. The CDR3 sequence: CSVEVQGKGEQYF. The CDR3 DNA sequence: TGCAGCGTTGAAGTACAGGGAAAGGGCGAGCAGTACTTC.

The chain carries TRBV7-9 and TRBJ2-7, with a weak D call TRBD1 (6 bases). V lost 1 base, J lost 4 bases, and 17 bases lay in between. CDR1 and CDR2 (germline): SEHNR, FQNEAQ (reference sequence). The CDR3 runs to 16 residues. CDR3 in DNA: TGTGCCAGCAGCTTAGGGGTAGGGGGTATCGTTTACGAGCAGTACTTC. It codes for CASSLGVGGIVYEQYF. Supplemented by reference TRBV7-9 and TRBJ2-7, the full variable domain reads DTGVSQNPRHKITKRGQNVTFRCDPISEHNRLYWYRQTLGQGPEFLTYFQNEAQLEKSRLLSDRFSAERPKGSFSTLEIQRTEQGDSAMYLCASSLGVGGIVYEQYFGPGTRLTVT.

V is TRBV4-1 and J is TRBJ2-5; 14 nucleotides match TRBD2. V lost 4 bases and J lost 5; bases outside the gene matches: 3. The germline CDR1 and CDR2 sequences are MGHRA and YSYEKL. This CDR3 has 15 residues. The CDR3 coding sequence is TGCGCCAGCAGCCCCGGGACTAGCGGGAGCGAGACCCAGTACTTC. It yields the protein CASSPGTSGSETQYF.

This clone turned up a few times. This rearrangement joins TRBV7-9 to TRBJ2-1; a possible D gene is TRBD2 (6 bases). Between the trimmed V and J ends, which lost 1 base and 8 bases, there was a span of 18 bases. This CDR3 spans 16 amino acids. CDR1 and CDR2 (germline): SEHNR, FQNEAQ (reference sequence). The chain's CDR3 is CASSLVFFGGNDEQFF. For the CDR3, the DNA is TGTGCCAGCAGCTTAGTTTTCTTCGGGGGTAACGATGAGCAGTTCTTC.

V and J are TRBV27 and TRBJ2-2; D gene uncertain. The V end lost 6 bases, the J end lost 6 bases, and 11 bases lay between the germline ends. CDR1 MNHEY and CDR2 SMNVEV come from the germline V gene (reference sequence). The CDR3 spans 13 residues. CDR3 DNA sequence: TGTGCCAGCAGGTGGCAGGCGGCCGGGGAGCTGTTTTTT. This codes for CASRWQAAGELFF.

This clone has only a few counts. V gene TRBV29-1 combines with J gene TRBJ2-3; unclear D gene. The germline V gene has CDR1 SQVTM and CDR2 ANQGSEA. The ends were cut back, 2 bases at V and 2 bases at J, with 14 bases in the middle. The CDR3 is 15 amino acids. CDR3 loop: CSVEILRTLTDTQYF. As DNA, the CDR3 is TGCAGCGTTGAAATACTCAGAACCCTCACAGATACGCAGTATTTT.

This rearrangement joins TRBV7-6 to TRBJ2-7, with a weak D call TRBD2 (5 bases). V was cut by 1 base and J by 3 bases, with 7 bases left in between. The CDR3 runs 13 residues. CDR1 is SGHVS, CDR2 FNYEAQ, per germline. CDR3 sequence: CASSLGGHYEQYF. The CDR3 DNA reads TGTGCCAGCAGCTTAGGCGGGCACTACGAGCAGTACTTC.

The chain couples TRBV29-1 to TRBJ1-2; D gene ambiguous. The V end lost 4 bases, the J end lost 2 bases, and 8 bases lay between the germline ends. Looked up from germline, CDR1 is SQVTM and CDR2 is ANQGSEA. This CDR3 is 12 amino acids long. The CDR3 DNA is TGCAGCGTTGTTCCCCAGAACTATGGCTACACCTTC. It yields the protein CSVVPQNYGYTF.

This chain uses TRBV4-3 with TRBJ1-6; D ambiguous. CDR1 and CDR2 from the germline V gene are LGHNA and YSLEER. V shed 0 bases and J shed 0 bases, with 12 bases lying between them. The CDR3 is 18 amino acids. CDR3 nucleotides: TGCGCCAGCAGCCAAGATGGGAGGGCCGACTCCTATAATTCACCCCTCCACTTT. Amino acid sequence: CASSQDGRADSYNSPLHF.

This clone was counted only a few times. The chain is built from TRBV7-2 and TRBJ2-5; 10 nucleotides align to TRBD1. The V and J ends lost 5 bases and 5 bases, in that order; junction bases with no gene match: 8. The germline V gene has CDR1 SGHTA and CDR2 FQGNSA. This CDR3 has 15 residues. CDR3 region: CASSKRQGAWETQYF. CDR3 DNA sequence: TGTGCCAGCAGCAAAAGACAGGGGGCTTGGGAGACCCAGTACTTC.

V and J are TRBV7-9 and TRBJ2-1, with a tentative D call TRBD2 (5 bases). CDR3 size: 13 residues. The germline V and J ends were trimmed by 5 bases and 9 bases, with 14 bases remaining between them. Germline V CDR1 and CDR2: SEHNR, FQNEAQ (reference sequence). CDR3 DNA sequence: TGTGCCAGCAGCCCGGATGCCGGGGTTGAGCAGTTCTTC. Translating gives CASSPDAGVEQFF.

This sequence joins TRBV27 and TRBJ2-3, with a possible D match to TRBD2 (6 bases). The CDR3 is made up of 14 amino acids. The germline V gene has CDR1 MNHEY and CDR2 SMNVEV (reference sequence). The V gene lost 1 base and the J gene lost 5 bases, with 10 bases spanning the gap. CDR3 bases: TGTGCCAGCAGTTTATGGGGCGGGGAAGATACGCAGTATTTT. Protein: CASSLWGGEDTQYF.

In nucleotides, the CDR3 is TGCGCCAGCAGCAGCTTGGTGGTTCAGCCACCCAACCGGGAGCAGTACTTC. It translates to CASSSLVVQPPNREQYF. The gene calls are TRBV5-1 and TRBJ2-7; D ambiguous. The CDR3 is 17 residues long. Between the trimmed V and J ends, which lost 4 bases and 7 bases, there was a span of 27 bases. The germline V gene encodes CDR1 SGHRS and CDR2 YFSETQ.

Only a few counts were recorded for this clone. The chain joins TRBV7-9 to TRBJ2-1, with D uncertain. The CDR3 spans 14 residues. The germline V and J ends were trimmed by 7 bases and 10 bases, with 20 bases remaining between them. Germline V lookup: CDR1 SEHNR, CDR2 FQNEAQ (reference sequence). The CDR3: CASTPWAAGEEQFF. CDR3 DNA: TGTGCCAGCACCCCCTGGGCTGCTGGGGAAGAGCAGTTCTTC.

V and J are TRBV2 and TRBJ2-2; 13 bases line up with TRBD2. The germline V gene has CDR1 SNHLY and CDR2 FYNNEI. The CDR3 is 18 residues long. The V segment lost 6 bases and the J segment 7 bases; nucleotides outside the gene matches: 14. DNA of the CDR3: TGTGCCAGCAGCGAGGCGGGACTAGCGGGAACCTTGGGCGGGGAGCTGTTTTTT. This sequence encodes CASSEAGLAGTLGGELFF.

This clone has a handful of counts. The chain links TRBV30 to TRBJ2-5; D is unresolved. Trimming removed 0 bases at V and 5 bases at J, with 4 bases between. Per germline, CDR1 GTSNPN and CDR2 SVGIG (reference sequence). This CDR3 comprises 11 residues. DNA of the CDR3: TGTGCCTGGAGTGTAGCGGAGACCCAGTACTTC. Amino acid sequence: CAWSVAETQYF. The entire variable domain, with the rest obtained from reference TRBV30 and TRBJ2-5, is as follows: SQTIHQWPATLVQPVGSPLSLECTVEGTSNPNLYWYRQAAGRGLQLLFYSVGIGQISSEVPQNLSASRPQDRQFILSSKKLLLSDSGFYLCAWSVAETQYFGPGTRLLVL.